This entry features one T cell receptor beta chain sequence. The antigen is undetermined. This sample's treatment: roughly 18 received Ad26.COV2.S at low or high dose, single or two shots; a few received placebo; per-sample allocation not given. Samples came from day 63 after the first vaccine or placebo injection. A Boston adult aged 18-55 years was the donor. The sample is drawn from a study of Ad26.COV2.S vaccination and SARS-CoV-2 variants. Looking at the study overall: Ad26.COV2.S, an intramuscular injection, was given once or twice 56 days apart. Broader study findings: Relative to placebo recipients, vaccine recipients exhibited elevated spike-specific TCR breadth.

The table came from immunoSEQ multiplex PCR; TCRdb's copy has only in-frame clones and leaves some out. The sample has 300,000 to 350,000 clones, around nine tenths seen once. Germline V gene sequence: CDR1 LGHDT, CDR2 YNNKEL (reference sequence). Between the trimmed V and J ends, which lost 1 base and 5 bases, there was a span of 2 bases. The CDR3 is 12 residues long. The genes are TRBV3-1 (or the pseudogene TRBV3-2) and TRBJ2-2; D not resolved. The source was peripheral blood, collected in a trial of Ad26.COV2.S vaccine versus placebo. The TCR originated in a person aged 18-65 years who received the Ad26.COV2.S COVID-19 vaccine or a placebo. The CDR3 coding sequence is TGTGCCAGCAGCCAAGGGACCGGGGAGCTGTTTTTT. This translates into CASSQGTGELFF.